This T cell receptor (beta chain) stems from a study of OX40 agonist ivuxolimab in advanced cancers. Study-level background: With ivuxolimab, an agonistic anti-OX40 (CD134) antibody, patients were treated.

About this clone itself: Its antigen is as yet unknown.

Only in-frame clones appear in the TCRdb table, and some are missing; sequencing was by immunoSEQ multiplex PCR. The sample lists 55,000 to 85,000 clones, approximately 80% occurring once. The germline gives CDR1 KGHSH, CDR2 LQKENI. CDR3 length: 13 residues. Trimming took off 3 bases at V and 3 bases at J, with 8 bases between the two ends. Study-level points and caveats: With doses of 0.1 to 3.0 mg/kg, CD4+ and CD8+ blood T cells had undergone clonal expansion by week 6.

Exclusion applied to patients with autoimmune disease history or systemic immunosuppression. This clonotype originated in an adult with an advanced solid tumor such as melanoma, head and neck, liver or kidney cancer. V and J are TRBV18 and TRBJ1-1, with TRBD1 as a possible D gene (5 bases). This sample comprised CD4+ or CD8+ T cells sorted from blood, obtained in a trial of the OX40 agonist ivuxolimab. CDR3 in amino acids: CASSPGTDTEAFF. The DNA for the CDR3 is TGTGCCAGCTCACCGGGGACTGACACTGAAGCTTTCTTT.